The sequence of this T cell receptor beta chain was determined in a study of blood T cell repertoires in COVID-19. Study overall: Italy, Spain and the United States were the sources of the convalescent and acute COVID-19 samples.

Sequencing used immunoSEQ multiplex PCR; TCRdb keeps in-frame clones, though not all of them. The repertoire holds more than 150,000 clones, around 87% seen once, with approximately 0.64% in the top ten. This clone was seen just once. The TCR comes from a man between 50 and 59 years old with acute or convalescent COVID-19. The sequenced material came from peripheral blood.

CDR3 DNA sequence: TGTGCCAGCAGCGTGTATAGCGGGGGGGGTAATGAGCAGTTCTTC. Amino acids: CASSVYSGGGNEQFF. This chain uses TRBV9 with TRBJ2-1, with 11 bases that match TRBD2. The CDR3 length is 15 residues. Germline CDR1 is SGDLS and CDR2 is YYNGEE. V trimming: 2 bases; J trimming: 7 bases; junction bases outside the gene matches: 5.